The sequence of this TCR beta chain was determined in a study of CD8+CD57+ T cells in acquired aplastic anemia. Background on the study: When averaged, DNA from sorted CD4+ and CD8+ cells came to 2.5 to 3.5 ug.

This CDR3 is 15 amino acids long. CDR1 is LNHNV and CDR2 is YYDKDF in the germline V gene (reference sequence). V was pared by 1 base and J by 4 bases, with 2 bases of the junction left unmatched. Study observations and caveats: Patients and controls had in common twenty-nine CD8+ CDR3 sequences.

This clonotype has a count of ten or more. Its target is unknown. The use of genomic DNA as template underpinned the TCR beta VDJ and CDR3 profiling. Each CDR3 protein is one row after TCRdb ran MiXCR on the reads. Of under 250,000 distinct CDR3 sequences listed, 34% are singletons. The sequence was obtained from a human donor in good health, serving as a control. The chain links TRBV15 to TRBJ2-1; the match to TRBD2 covers 9 bases. Material: sorted CD4+, CD8+, or CD8+CD57+ T cells (not recorded which) from PBMCs. CDR3 amino acids: CATSRVSGRYNEQFF. The DNA of the CDR3 is TGTGCCACCAGCAGAGTGAGCGGGAGGTACAATGAGCAGTTCTTC.